This TCR beta chain was recorded in a study of T cell responses to AZD1222 COVID-19 vaccine. Notes on the study in general: Among those given AZD1222, only 6 or 7 were seropositive at baseline.

CDR3 size: 14 residues. With 4 bases removed from V and 2 bases from J, the gap between germline ends came to 10 bases. Germline CDR1 and CDR2: LGHDT and YNNKEL (reference sequence). On this clone itself: The antigen is undetermined.

Method: immunoSEQ multiplex PCR; TCRdb's copy keeps in-frame clones and lacks some. Of some 81,000 clones in the sample, about 82% were seen once. Sample: peripheral blood, taken 28 days after the second AZD1222 dose. The receptor was isolated from an adult who received the AZD1222 COVID-19 vaccine. The V call is TRBV3-1 (or the pseudogene TRBV3-2), the J call TRBJ2-3; maybe TRBD2 (6 bases). The CDR3 nucleotides are TGTGCCAGCAGCCGCCGGGGGAACACAGATACGCAGTATTTT. Translation: CASSRRGNTDTQYF.